The 28 T cell receptor beta chains below were found in one sample sequenced in a study of blood T cells in healthy people across ages. The use of a sample-barcoded 5' primer and a J-beta primer mix characterized a second PCR of roughly 6 to 11 cycles. One entry per CDR3 protein, called by TCRdb with MiXCR from the 5' RACE reads. The sample consists of around 1.5 million distinct CDR3 sequences, around 36% of them appearing once. The specimen sequenced was blood. All receptors derive from a woman in her 30s in good health.

The V call is TRBV3-1, the J call TRBJ2-7, with D unclear. This CDR3 spans 14 amino acids. Germline V gives CDR1 LGHDT, CDR2 YNNKEL (reference sequence). Trimming stripped 1 base from V and 9 bases from J, with 16 bases between. As DNA, the CDR3 is TGTGCCAGCAGCCAAGGATCGCCCGGACCCAGGCAGTACTTC. Residues: CASSQGSPGPRQYF.

The V gene is TRBV5-6, the J gene TRBJ1-1; no clear D gene. The CDR3 runs to 12 residues. V gave up 2 bases and J gave up 6 bases, with 8 bases separating them. Germline CDR1 is SGHDT and CDR2 is YYEEEE. In DNA form, the CDR3 reads TGTGCCAGCAGCTTCGGAAGGTCTGAAGCTTTCTTT. Amino acid sequence: CASSFGRSEAFF. The full variable domain, rest sourced from reference TRBV5-6 and TRBJ1-1, is DAGVTQSPTHLIKTRGQQVTLRCSPKSGHDTVSWYQQALGQGPQFIFQYYEEEERQRGNFPDRFSGHQFPNYSSELNVNALLLGDSALYLCASSFGRSEAFFGQGTRLTVV.

V and J are TRBV7-9 and TRBJ2-1, with 8 positions matching TRBD2. The CDR3 consists of 15 residues. The trim removed 10 bases at V and 7 bases at J, leaving 15 bases unmatched. CDR1 SEHNR and CDR2 FQNEAQ come from the germline V gene (reference sequence). The CDR3 loop is CAIGITSGKRNEQFF. The CDR3 DNA reads TGTGCCATAGGAATAACTAGCGGAAAGAGAAATGAGCAGTTCTTC.

The rearrangement uses TRBV19 and TRBJ1-5; a weak D match, TRBD1 (6 bases). The germline gives CDR1 LNHDA, CDR2 SQIVND (reference sequence). The ends were cut back, 5 bases at V and 3 bases at J, with 20 bases in the middle. The CDR3 consists of 17 residues. The CDR3 sequence: CASSGPSAGAPNQPQHF. The CDR3 bases are TGTGCCAGTAGTGGTCCTTCCGCAGGGGCACCCAATCAGCCCCAGCATTTT.

This clonotype was counted only a few times. The CDR3 DNA sequence: TGCGCCAGCAGTGAGGGGACTGTCCCCGGCACCGGGGAGCTGTTTTTT. This sequence encodes CASSEGTVPGTGELFF. The chain recombines TRBV10-2 with TRBJ2-2, with D maybe TRBD2 (6 bases). CDR1 and CDR2 from the germline V gene are WSHSY and SAAADI. This CDR3 is 16 amino acids long. V lost 2 bases, J lost 4 bases, and 14 bases lay in between.

The chain carries TRBV4-2 and TRBJ2-5; 9 bases align to TRBD1. The CDR3 covers 16 residues. CDR1 is LGHNA and CDR2 is YNFKEQ in the germline V gene. The trim removed 0 bases at V and 2 bases at J, leaving 4 bases unmatched. As DNA, the CDR3 is TGTGCCAGCAGCCAAGAGGGACAGGGTACACAAGAGACCCAGTACTTC. Protein sequence: CASSQEGQGTQETQYF.

This clonotype was counted between two and nine times. The chain employs TRBV5-6 and TRBJ2-1, with D possibly being TRBD1 (6 bases). CDR3 size: 15 residues. Germline V gene sequence: CDR1 SGHDT, CDR2 YYEEEE. The V gene lost 2 bases and the J gene lost 8 bases, with 17 bases spanning the gap. CDR3 in amino acids: CASSFQGSTADEQFF. The CDR3 DNA reads TGTGCCAGCAGCTTTCAGGGGTCCACCGCGGATGAGCAGTTCTTC.

The rearrangement joins TRBV20-1 to TRBJ2-1; D uncertain. The V and J ends lost 5 bases and 1 base respectively, with 15 bases between them. The CDR3 runs 15 residues. Germline V gives CDR1 DFQATT, CDR2 SNEGSKA (reference sequence). The CDR3 DNA follows: TGCAGTGCTGGACCCTCAGATTCATCCTACAATGAGCAGTTCTTC. As protein: CSAGPSDSSYNEQFF.

This chain joins TRBV6-1 and TRBJ2-3, with 12 bases matching TRBD2. The CDR3 contains 16 residues. Germline V lookup: CDR1 MNHNS, CDR2 SASEGT. V lost 3 bases, J lost 6 bases, and 7 bases stayed unmatched. DNA for the CDR3: TGTGCCAGCAGTGATCGGGCTAGCGGGAGGGTGGATACGCAGTATTTT. Its translation: CASSDRASGRVDTQYF.

This chain joins TRBV28 and TRBJ2-7; 8 bases line up with TRBD1. V was pared by 7 bases and J by 2 bases, with 4 bases of the junction left unmatched. The CDR3 spans 13 residues. Germline CDR1 is MDHEN and CDR2 is SYDVKM. The CDR3 region has the DNA TGTGCCAGCACCCCGACAGGGGCCTACGAGCAGTACTTC. Residues: CASTPTGAYEQYF.

The rearrangement joins TRBV5-1 to TRBJ2-7; the D gene is possibly TRBD2 (5 bases). Germline V lookup: CDR1 SGHRS, CDR2 YFSETQ. The CDR3 length is 12 residues. V was clipped by 4 bases and J by 5 bases, with 10 bases between them. CDR3 nucleotides: TGCGCCAGCAGCCCCGAGAGGGACGAGCAGTACTTC. Its protein is CASSPERDEQYF.

This clonotype was picked up a small number of times. The gene calls are TRBV4-1 and TRBJ2-2; D not resolved. Germline-derived CDR1 and CDR2 are MGHRA and YSYEKL. Trimming took off 1 base at V and 6 bases at J, with 18 bases between the two ends. The CDR3 extends over 17 amino acids. The CDR3 loop is CASSQGLRAPRPGELFF. The CDR3 DNA reads as TGCGCCAGCAGCCAAGGGTTACGGGCCCCCCGACCCGGGGAGCTGTTTTTT.

J is TRBJ2-1 and V is TRBV7-9; TRBD1 matches at 8 bases. V shed 3 bases and J 12 bases; nucleotides not matched to a gene: 4. This CDR3 has 12 residues. The germline gives CDR1 SEHNR, CDR2 FQNEAQ (reference sequence). The CDR3 coding sequence is TGTGCCAGCAGCTTGACCGGGACAGGGCAGTTCTTC. It translates to CASSLTGTGQFF.

This clonotype came up a few times. The rearrangement joins TRBV4-1 to TRBJ1-4; 8 nucleotides line up with TRBD1. V lost 3 bases, J lost 6 bases, and 12 bases stayed unmatched. Germline values: CDR1 MGHRA, CDR2 YSYEKL. CDR3 length: 17 residues. The CDR3 sequence is CASSQGTRTGPYEKLFF. CDR3 bases: TGCGCCAGCAGCCAGGGGACTAGGACAGGGCCCTATGAAAAACTGTTTTTT.

This rearrangement joins TRBV28 to TRBJ2-1, with D tentatively TRBD1 (5 bases). Germline assignment: CDR1 MDHEN and CDR2 SYDVKM. CDR3 length: 13 amino acids. The germline V and J ends were trimmed by 3 bases and 5 bases, with 8 bases remaining between them. The CDR3 sequence: CASSFGADNEQFF. The CDR3 DNA reads as TGTGCCAGCAGTTTTGGGGCGGACAATGAGCAGTTCTTC. Full variable domain (missing parts from reference TRBV28 and TRBJ2-1): DVKVTQSSRYLVKRTGEKVFLECVQDMDHENMFWYRQDPGLGLRLIYFSYDVKMKEKGDIPEGYSVSREKKERFSLILESASTNQTSMYLCASSFGADNEQFFGPGTRLTVL.

This clonotype has ten or more counts. This rearrangement joins TRBV9 to TRBJ2-3, with D uncertain. In germline, CDR1 is SGDLS, CDR2 YYNGEE. The ends were cut back, 0 bases at V and 2 bases at J, with 7 bases in the middle. The CDR3 runs 14 residues. CDR3 in amino acids: CASSVGGYTDTQYF. The CDR3 DNA follows: TGTGCCAGCAGCGTAGGGGGTTACACAGATACGCAGTATTTT.

Points on this clonotype: Mismatch with germline at one junction end may stem from a read error. CDR3 sequence reads: CSASRWGAEAFF. CDR3 sequence (DNA): TGCAGCGCTAGTCGTTGGGGCGCTGAAGCTTTCTTT. V and J are TRBV20-1 and TRBJ1-1, with a weak D call TRBD1 (5 bases). The germline gives CDR1 DFQATT, CDR2 SNEGSKA (reference sequence). There are 12 residues in the CDR3.

This clonotype was found once. The rearrangement links TRBV27 to TRBJ1-1, with unresolved D. CDR1 MNHEY and CDR2 SMNVEV come from the germline V gene (reference sequence). The CDR3 loop spans 14 amino acids. V lost 3 bases, J lost 8 bases, and 16 bases lay in between. CDR3 nucleotide sequence: TGTGCCAGCAGTTTCCTCGCAGAGGGTGGCGAAGCTTTCTTT. This encodes CASSFLAEGGEAFF.

Turning to this clonotype: This may arise from a read error, as a much more abundant clone is one base away. The final CDR3 position lacks the conserved phenylalanine or tryptophan, pointing to a likely read error. The V and J genes are TRBV29-1 and TRBJ2-1; no clear D. The CDR3 spans 14 residues. Trimming pared 0 bases from V and 5 bases from J, leaving 11 bases between. Germline loops: CDR1 SQVTM, CDR2 ANQGSEA. The CDR3 is CSVEDLRQDNEQFV. In nucleotides, the CDR3 is TGCAGCGTTGAAGATCTAAGGCAGGACAATGAGCAGTTCGTC.

This clonotype was recorded a few times. This sequence joins TRBV2 and TRBJ1-6, with D possibly matching TRBD1 (5 bases). The length of the CDR3 is 14 residues. Looked up from germline, CDR1 is SNHLY and CDR2 is FYNNEI. The V and J ends lost 6 bases and 9 bases respectively, with 15 bases between them. The CDR3 spells CASRAGPDSSPLHF. CDR3 nucleotide sequence: TGTGCCAGCAGGGCAGGGCCGGATTCTTCACCCCTCCACTTT.

The sample holds a few counts of this clonotype. In DNA, the CDR3 is TGTGCCAGCAGCGGGCCGGGACAGGGAAAGACCCAGTACTTC. Amino acids: CASSGPGQGKTQYF. The V and J genes are TRBV7-9 and TRBJ2-5; 9 positions agree with TRBD1. Germline V CDR1 and CDR2: SEHNR, FQNEAQ (reference sequence). The V gene end was trimmed by 5 bases and the J gene end by 6 bases; junction bases not matched to a gene: 7. CDR3 length: 14 residues.

This clonotype was seen more than once but under ten times. This chain uses TRBV3-1 with TRBJ2-3; D is uncertain. The V and J ends lost 3 bases and 4 bases respectively, with 8 bases between them. This CDR3 has 13 residues. From germline, CDR1 is LGHDT and CDR2 YNNKEL (reference sequence). The CDR3 DNA is TGTGCCAGCAGCCATTACCGGGCAGATACGCAGTATTTT. This codes for CASSHYRADTQYF.

The gene calls are TRBV6-6 and TRBJ1-1; no clear D gene. This CDR3 comprises 16 residues. Per the germline V gene, CDR1 is MNHNY and CDR2 is SVGAGI (reference sequence). Trimming took 1 base from V and 0 from J, leaving 12 bases between them. For the CDR3, the DNA is TGTGCCAGCAGTTACTGGGAGGGCCTGTTGAACACTGAAGCTTTCTTT. This codes for CASSYWEGLLNTEAFF.

This clonotype turned up a few times. The chain employs TRBV5-1 and TRBJ1-6, with 9 bases aligning to TRBD1. The germline CDR1 and CDR2 sequences are SGHRS and YFSETQ. The ends lost 0 bases at V and 9 bases at J; junction bases unmatched: 4. The CDR3 runs to 15 residues. CDR3 DNA: TGCGCCAGCAGCTTGGGGACAGGGGTCAGTTCACCCCTCCACTTT. Translating gives CASSLGTGVSSPLHF.

In this sample, this clonotype turned up a few times. The chain has TRBV10-3 and TRBJ2-5; 7 nucleotides align to TRBD2. This CDR3 has 15 residues. Germline assignment: CDR1 ENHRY and CDR2 SYGVKD. Unmatched junction bases numbered 4, after V lost 2 bases and J lost 1 base. The CDR3 sequence is CAISELGGAQETQYF. The CDR3 bases are TGTGCCATCAGTGAGCTGGGAGGGGCCCAAGAGACCCAGTACTTC.

The V call is TRBV11-2, the J call TRBJ2-5, with D unclear. V gave up 3 bases and J gave up 5 bases, with 13 bases separating them. This CDR3 region has 14 residues. Germline CDR1 and CDR2: SGHAT and FQNNGV. The CDR3 DNA sequence: TGTGCCAGCAGCTTCAAAATCCTCCTTGAGACCCAGTACTTC. Translated: CASSFKILLETQYF.

This clonotype appeared a single time. A read error may account for a junction end that differs from germline. V gene TRBV7-3 combines with J gene TRBJ1-1, with 7 bases that match TRBD1. The CDR3 is 13 amino acids. CDR1 and CDR2 from the germline V gene are SGHTA and FQGTGA. CDR3 protein: CACSFDRASEAFF. In DNA, the CDR3 is TGTGCCTGCAGCTTTGACAGGGCGTCTGAAGCTTTCTTT.

This clonotype was observed many times. Here the CDR3 reads CASSVGPPGTQYF. CDR3 nucleotides: TGTGCCAGCAGCGTGGGCCCTCCTGGGACCCAGTACTTC. The V and J genes are TRBV7-2 and TRBJ2-5, with D unclear. Trimming took off 5 bases at V and 7 bases at J, with 14 bases between the two ends. Germline CDR1 and CDR2: SGHTA and FQGNSA. The CDR3 loop spans 13 amino acids.